Listed below are T cell receptor beta chains from one sample, sequenced in a study of T cells after yellow fever vaccination. TCRdb re-derived calls from the 5' RACE reads in MiXCR, one entry per CDR3 protein. The table lists about 220,000 distinct CDR3 sequences, 3% to 3.5% of them singletons. The material was CD4+ T cells sorted from PBMCs, obtained 10 days after the yellow fever booster vaccination. These receptors were taken from a man aged 18 to 29 who received the YFV17D yellow fever vaccine. The CDR3 runs from the conserved cysteine through the conserved F or W. The D gene is left open where the match is weak. Clone size is not always given. Where it is, it says once, few, many or a class for expanded clones.

v_call	clone_size	d_call	j_call	cdr3_aa	cdr3_nt
TRBV5-1	many	TRBD1	TRBJ1-2	CASSLAGTVPYGYTF	TGCGCCAGCAGCTTGGCCGGGACAGTCCCTTATGGCTACACCTTC
TRBV6-6	many	TRBD1	TRBJ1-6	CATGQGANSPLHF	TGTGCCACTGGACAGGGGGCGAATTCACCCCTCCACTTT
TRBV11-2	NA	TRBD1	TRBJ1-2	CASSSRDSNYGYTF	TGTGCCAGCAGCTCCAGGGACAGTAACTATGGCTACACCTTC
TRBV6-2/TRBV6-3	many	NA	TRBJ2-7	CASSLRTGLTAQYF	TGTGCCAGCAGCCTACGGACCGGACTGACGGCGCAGTACTTC
TRBV5-1	NA	NA	TRBJ1-2	CASSPGGIDGGYTF	TGCGCCAGCAGCCCTGGAGGAATTGATGGCGGCTACACCTTC
TRBV7-3	many	TRBD2	TRBJ2-3	CASSLDGGGTDTQYF	TGTGCCAGCAGCTTAGACGGGGGGGGCACAGATACGCAGTATTTT
TRBV20-1	many	NA	TRBJ1-1	CSASRTLGTEAFF	TGCAGTGCTAGCCGGACCCTGGGCACTGAAGCTTTCTTT
TRBV3-1	many	TRBD1	TRBJ2-2	CASSPGTGRTGELFF	TGTGCCAGCAGTCCCGGGACAGGGCGAACCGGGGAGCTGTTTTTT
TRBV9	NA	TRBD2	TRBJ2-2	CASGTGGASGAASTGELFF	TGTGCCAGCGGTACCGGGGGAGCTAGCGGGGCCGCGAGCACCGGGGAGCTGTTTTTT
TRBV7-8	many	TRBD1	TRBJ2-1	CASSFDRGFSEQFF	TGTGCCAGCAGCTTTGACAGGGGGTTTAGTGAGCAGTTCTTC
TRBV20-1	many	TRBD1	TRBJ2-7	CSAYPGTGSYEQYF	TGCAGTGCCTACCCCGGGACAGGGTCCTACGAGCAGTACTTC
TRBV21-1	many	NA	TRBJ2-3	CASREGRTDTQYF	TGTGCCAGCAGGGAGGGGCGCACAGATACGCAGTATTTT
TRBV28	NA	TRBD1	TRBJ1-2	CASSFRDRVVGYTF	TGTGCCAGCAGTTTTCGGGACAGGGTGGTAGGCTACACCTTC
TRBV29-1	few	NA	TRBJ2-5	CSLSDHQTQYF	TGCAGCCTAAGTGATCACCAGACCCAGTACTTC
TRBV27	many	TRBD1	TRBJ1-2	CASSSPGQGDYGYTF	TGTGCCAGCAGTTCGCCGGGACAGGGAGACTATGGCTACACCTTC
TRBV28	many	NA	TRBJ2-5	CASSWIRGAQYF	TGTGCCAGCAGTTGGATCCGAGGGGCCCAGTACTTC
TRBV15	many	NA	TRBJ2-2	CATSRRGPKGELFF	TGTGCCACCAGCAGACGGGGACCGAAGGGGGAGCTGTTTTTT
TRBV30	many	NA	TRBJ1-2	CAWSSVEGIYYGYTF	TGTGCCTGGAGTTCAGTGGAGGGGATATACTATGGCTACACCTTC
TRBV28	NA	TRBD1	TRBJ2-1	CASSLGQGFSYNEQFF	TGTGCCAGCAGTTTGGGACAGGGTTTCTCCTACAATGAGCAGTTCTTC
TRBV5-1	many	TRBD1	TRBJ2-7	CASSLGPPQGAGSYEQYF	TGCGCCAGCAGCTTGGGGCCCCCACAGGGGGCTGGGTCCTACGAGCAGTACTTC
TRBV30	many	TRBD1	TRBJ1-4	CAWSVQGSGKLFF	TGTGCCTGGAGTGTACAGGGGAGCGGAAAACTGTTTTTT
TRBV15	many	TRBD2	TRBJ2-1	CATSREGAGGYEQFF	TGTGCCACCAGCAGAGAAGGGGCGGGGGGTTATGAGCAGTTCTTC
TRBV5-1	NA	NA	TRBJ2-5	CASSPLVMGSKTQYF	TGCGCCAGCAGCCCCCTGGTGATGGGGTCGAAGACCCAGTACTTC
TRBV7-2	many	NA	TRBJ2-1	CASSLGGEYNEQFF	TGTGCCAGCAGCTTAGGCGGGGAATACAATGAGCAGTTCTTC
TRBV7-2	few	NA	TRBJ1-1	CASSSLTGRGSEAFF	TGTGCCAGCAGCTCTTTGACAGGCCGGGGCTCTGAAGCTTTCTTT
TRBV7-8	many	NA	TRBJ1-5	CASSHRQTDGNSNQPQHF	TGTGCCAGCAGCCATCGACAGACGGACGGAAATAGCAATCAGCCCCAGCATTTT
TRBV28	many	NA	TRBJ2-2	CASSFQSGAGELFF	TGTGCCAGCAGTTTTCAGTCCGGAGCCGGGGAGCTGTTTTTT
TRBV25-1	few	NA	TRBJ2-7	CATKEGGSSYEQYF	TGTGCCACCAAGGAAGGGGGATCTTCCTACGAGCAGTACTTC
TRBV6-2/TRBV6-3	NA	NA	TRBJ2-3	CASSYSGGSTDTQYF	TGTGCCAGCAGTTACAGTGGGGGGAGCACAGATACGCAGTATTTT
TRBV5-1	many	TRBD1	TRBJ1-6	CASSLESPGQGIRGLYNSPLHF	TGCGCCAGCAGCTTGGAATCTCCAGGACAGGGGATTCGGGGCCTTTATAATTCACCCCTCCACTTT
TRBV6-5	few	NA	TRBJ1-1	CASKYFGGEAFF	TGTGCCAGCAAGTACTTCGGGGGTGAAGCTTTCTTT